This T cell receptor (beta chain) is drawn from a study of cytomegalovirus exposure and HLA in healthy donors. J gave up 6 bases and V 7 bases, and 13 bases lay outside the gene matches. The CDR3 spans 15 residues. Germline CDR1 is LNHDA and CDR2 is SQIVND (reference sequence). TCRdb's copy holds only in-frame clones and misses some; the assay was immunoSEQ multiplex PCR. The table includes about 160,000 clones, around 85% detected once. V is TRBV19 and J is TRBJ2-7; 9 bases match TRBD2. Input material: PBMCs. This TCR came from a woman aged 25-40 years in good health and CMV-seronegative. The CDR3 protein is CASTLSGGPFSEQYF. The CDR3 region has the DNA TGTGCCAGTACTCTTAGCGGGGGCCCTTTCTCCGAGCAGTACTTC.